The present T cell receptor beta chain was sequenced within a study of cytomegalovirus exposure and HLA in healthy donors. Study results and caveats: More clonal expansion characterized HLA-associated TCR beta chains than equally common others in a later analysis.

PCR amplification relied on 60 Vbeta primers (plus 13 Jbeta primers). Only in-frame clones appear in the TCRdb table, and some are missing; sequencing was by immunoSEQ multiplex PCR. Its listing shows 60,000 to 100,000 clones. Concerning this clone itself: Its antigen remains unidentified.

Sequencing used PBMCs. This clonotype originated in a man aged 30-40 years in good health and CMV-seronegative.

CDR3 region: CASSRYQGAHGYTF. The CDR3 DNA follows: TGTGCCAGCAGCAGATATCAGGGGGCGCATGGCTACACCTTC. The V gene is TRBV5-6, the J gene TRBJ1-2; 8 positions agree with TRBD1. Germline V gene data show CDR1 as SGHDT and CDR2 as YYEEEE. CDR3 length: 14 amino acids. V dropped 4 bases and J dropped 6; count of bases not matched to a gene: 8.